These 9 T cell receptor beta chains were sequenced from one sample in a study of radiotherapy plus CTLA-4 blockade in lung cancer. Libraries were prepared by immunoSEQ multiplex PCR; TCRdb keeps only in-frame clonotypes and omits some of them. The sample has around 50,000 clones, roughly 90% seen once. The sequenced sample was peripheral blood, obtained from a patient treated with radiotherapy plus ipilimumab. The receptor set was obtained from a human donor with non-small cell lung cancer that progressed on radiotherapy plus ipilimumab. Some clones in this sample may be carry-over from other donors' samples.

The V gene is TRBV10-2, the J gene TRBJ2-7, with D unresolved. The CDR3 spans 14 residues. Germline V gives CDR1 WSHSY, CDR2 SAAADI. V shed 4 bases and J shed 3 bases, with 13 bases lying between them. The CDR3 DNA sequence: TGCGCCAGCAGTGTAAACACTCCAGGCTACGAGCAGTACTTC. Amino acid sequence: CASSVNTPGYEQYF.

V usage is TRBV7-6 and J usage is TRBJ2-1; TRBD2 aligns across 10 bases. With 5 bases clipped from V and 6 bases from J, the junction kept 7 bases outside the gene matches. Germline V gene sequence: CDR1 SGHVS, CDR2 FNYEAQ. The CDR3 is made up of 15 amino acids. CDR3 coding DNA: TGTGCCAGCAGCGAACTAGCGGGAAGATCCAATGAGCAGTTCTTC. Translation: CASSELAGRSNEQFF.

The CDR3 reads CASMQGTVGTEAFF. As DNA, the CDR3 is TGTGCCAGCATGCAGGGGACGGTGGGCACTGAAGCTTTCTTT. The V and J genes are TRBV6-1 and TRBJ1-1; TRBD1 is a possible D gene (6 bases). Trimming took 7 bases from V and 4 from J, leaving 16 bases between them. Germline V lookup: CDR1 MNHNS, CDR2 SASEGT. There are 14 residues in the CDR3.

V gene TRBV10-2 combines with J gene TRBJ1-1; D is perhaps TRBD1 (6 bases). Between the trimmed V and J ends, which lost 8 bases and 3 bases, there was a span of 10 bases. CDR1 is WSHSY and CDR2 is SAAADI in the germline V gene. The length of the CDR3 is 12 residues. The chain's CDR3 is CASQGPDTEAFF. The CDR3 nucleotides are TGCGCCAGCCAGGGGCCGGACACTGAAGCTTTCTTT.

The gene calls are TRBV7-2 and TRBJ2-2; D call uncertain. CDR3 size: 14 residues. The V gene's germline CDR1 is SGHTA and CDR2 FQGNSA. V was cut by 5 bases and J by 3 bases, with 10 bases left in between. This chain's CDR3 is CASSRGWDTGELFF. The CDR3 region has the DNA TGTGCCAGCAGCCGCGGTTGGGACACCGGGGAGCTGTTTTTT.

The chain links TRBV7-8 to TRBJ1-1; unclear D gene. Germline values: CDR1 SGHVS, CDR2 FQNEAQ. The CDR3 is 14 amino acids. The germline V and J ends were trimmed by 3 bases and 4 bases, with 12 bases remaining between them. Written as DNA, the CDR3 is TGTGCCAGCAGCTTGTTATCGGGGATCACTGAAGCTTTCTTT. It encodes CASSLLSGITEAFF.

The V gene is TRBV6-5, the J gene TRBJ2-5, with 8 positions matching TRBD2. The end of the DNA aligns better with TRBJ2-7, so the J call may be wrong. The CDR3 loop spans 14 amino acids. Germline-derived CDR1 and CDR2 are MNHEY and SVGAGI. The CDR3 region is CASSYTSGSYEQYF. The CDR3 nucleotides read TGTGCCAGCAGTTACACTAGCGGTTCCTACGAGCAGTACTTC.

This chain connects TRBV7-3 to TRBJ2-5, with TRBD2 identical over 11 bases. The J call may be in error: the DNA end matches TRBJ2-7 better. CDR3 length: 15 residues. In germline, CDR1 is SGHTA, CDR2 FQGTGA. The CDR3 loop reads CASSLIAGGLSEQYF. The CDR3, as DNA: TGTGCCAGCAGCTTAATAGCGGGGGGGCTTTCCGAGCAGTACTTC.

The rearrangement joins TRBV7-7 to TRBJ2-5, with D tentatively TRBD2 (6 bases). Germline V gene sequence: CDR1 SSHAT, CDR2 FNYEAQ (reference sequence). The V gene lost 1 base and the J gene lost 5 bases, with 14 bases spanning the gap. The CDR3 consists of 15 residues. CDR3 DNA: TGTGCCAGCAGCTTAGTAGGAGGGCTGGGGGAGACCCAGTACTTC. It codes for CASSLVGGLGETQYF.